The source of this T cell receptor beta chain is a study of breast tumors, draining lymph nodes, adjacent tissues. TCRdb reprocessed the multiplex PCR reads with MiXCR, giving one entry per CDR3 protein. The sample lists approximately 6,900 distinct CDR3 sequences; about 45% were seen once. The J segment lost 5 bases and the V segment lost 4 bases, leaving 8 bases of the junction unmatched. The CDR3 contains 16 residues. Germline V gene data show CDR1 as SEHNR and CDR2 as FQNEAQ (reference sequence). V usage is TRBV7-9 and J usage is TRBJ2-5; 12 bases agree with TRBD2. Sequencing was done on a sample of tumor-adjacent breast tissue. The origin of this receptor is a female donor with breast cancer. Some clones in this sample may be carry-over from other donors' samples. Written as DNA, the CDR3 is TGTGCCAGCAGCTCCTCTAGCGGGAGGGGGTCTGAGACCCAGTACTTC. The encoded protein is CASSSSSGRGSETQYF.